Ten or more counts support the clone carrying this TCR beta chain. What it recognizes is unknown. Noted time point: blood 4 weeks post-SBRT, at nephrectomy. Indicated treatment: 15 Gy SBRT to primary tumor, nephrectomy 4 weeks later. Nephrectomy followed 15 Gy stereotactic body radiation by 4 weeks. After SBRT, blood was collected at 2 and 4 weeks, plus baseline. This sample was taken from a study of radiation and T cells in renal cell carcinoma. Study-wide points: In blood, top tumor clones expanded by 2 weeks, shrinking by 4. Baseline intratumoral clonotype presence is unknown without pretreatment biopsies.

Method: immunoSEQ multiplex PCR; TCRdb's copy keeps in-frame clones and lacks some. The sample has 50,000 to 70,000 clones, approximately 80% seen once. V shed 4 bases and J shed 0 bases, with 7 bases lying between them. Germline CDR1 and CDR2: SGHTA and FQGNSA. The CDR3 extends over 13 amino acids. The chain couples TRBV7-2 to TRBJ2-7, with a weak D call TRBD1 (5 bases). The sample here was blood, taken from a patient whose treatment included radiotherapy and nephrectomy. The clonotype was recovered from a man aged 60 to 75 with renal cell carcinoma. The CDR3 coding sequence is TGTGCCAGCAGCTGGGGCAGCTCCTACGAGCAGTACTTC. Translating it yields CASSWGSSYEQYF.